These T cell receptor beta chains were read from a single sample in a study of T cell changes during pregnancy in multiple sclerosis. Assay: immunoSEQ multiplex PCR; the TCRdb copy retains only in-frame clones and omits some. The sample lists more than 80,000 clones; about 90% were seen once. This material consisted of PBMCs, taken in the first trimester of pregnancy. These receptors all come from a female donor in good health, serving as a control in a pregnancy study. Some clones in this sample may be carry-over from other donors' samples. CDR3s include the opening cysteine and the closing phenylalanine or tryptophan. A D gene is named only where the DNA matches it firmly. Where a row states a size, it is once, few, many or the class of an expanded clone; other rows omit it.

clone size,V gene,J gene,D gene,CDR3 DNA,CDR3 protein
few,TRBV30,TRBJ2-2,-,TGTGCCTGGAGAACGGGAGCGGACACCGGGGAGCTGTTTTTT,CAWRTGADTGELFF
-,TRBV2,TRBJ1-5,-,TGTGCCAGCAGTGGTATCACGGGCAATCAGCCCCAGCATTTT,CASSGITGNQPQHF
-,TRBV6-1,TRBJ1-2,-,TGTGCCAGCAGCTACGGGAGCTACACCTTC,CASSYGSYTF
-,TRBV2,TRBJ2-5,-,TGTGCCAGCAGTGAAGGGGGCGCCCAGTACTTC,CASSEGGAQYF
once,TRBV28,TRBJ2-7,TRBD2,TGTGCCAGCAGTTTCCGGACGACTAGCGGAGATTACGAGCAGTACTTC,CASSFRTTSGDYEQYF
-,TRBV7-3,TRBJ2-3,-,TGTGCCAGCAGCTCGAACAGGGAAACAGATACGCAGTATTTT,CASSSNRETDTQYF
-,TRBV6-1,TRBJ1-2,TRBD1,TGTGCCAGCAGTAGACAGGGGGTTGAGAACTATGGCTACACCTTC,CASSRQGVENYGYTF
once,TRBV5-1,TRBJ2-2,-,TGCGCCAGCAGCTTGGACAGTTCGAACACCGGGGAGCTGTTTTTT,CASSLDSSNTGELFF
few,TRBV28,TRBJ1-1,-,TGTGCCAGCAGTACCGCAACTCGGGTAAGACACACTGAAGCTTTCTTT,CASSTATRVRHTEAFF
-,TRBV19,TRBJ1-2,-,TGTGCCAGTAGTATAGCCCTCCACTATGGCTACACCTTC,CASSIALHYGYTF
-,TRBV19,TRBJ2-7,-,TGTGCCAGTAGTCGTCAGGGGTTTAGCTCCTACGAGCAGTACTTC,CASSRQGFSSYEQYF
once,TRBV27,TRBJ1-1,-,TGTGCCAGCAGTTTCAACACACCCACTGAAGCTTTCTTT,CASSFNTPTEAFF
-,TRBV15,TRBJ2-3,TRBD2,TGTGCCACCGGCCGGGGAGGGGGCACAGATACGCAGTATTTT,CATGRGGGTDTQYF
-,TRBV7-2,TRBJ2-7,-,TGTGCCAGCAGCTTAACGTTCCAGGGTACCTACGAGCAGTACTTC,CASSLTFQGTYEQYF
-,TRBV6-5,TRBJ2-7,TRBD2,TGTGCCAGCAGGACAACTAGCGGGGGGGGCTACGAGCAGTACTTC,CASRTTSGGGYEQYF
-,TRBV6-1,TRBJ1-2,TRBD1,TGTGCCAGCAGTGAGCTGACAGGGGGCAGAGCTAACTATGGCTACACCTTC,CASSELTGGRANYGYTF
-,TRBV7-3,TRBJ2-3,TRBD2,TGTGCCAGCAGCCGCGGGACTAGCAACACAGATACGCAGTATTTT,CASSRGTSNTDTQYF
-,TRBV18,TRBJ2-3,-,TGTGCCAGCTCACCAGAGTTCGGTACAGATACGCAGTATTTT,CASSPEFGTDTQYF
-,TRBV19,TRBJ2-3,TRBD2,TGTGCCAGTAGTTTAGTAGCGGGACGTAATACGCAGTATTTT,CASSLVAGRNTQYF
-,TRBV4-3,TRBJ2-2,-,TGCGCCAGCAGCCAAGATGAGGGCGCCCCCGGGGAGCTGTTTTTT,CASSQDEGAPGELFF
-,TRBV7-8,TRBJ1-1,-,TGTGCCAGCAGCTTAATTGGGGGGGGAGCTGAAGCTTTCTTT,CASSLIGGGAEAFF
-,TRBV5-1,TRBJ2-6,-,TGCGCCAGCAGCTTGGGCAGGGCTGGGGCCAACGTCCTGACTTTC,CASSLGRAGANVLTF
once,TRBV9,TRBJ1-1,TRBD1,TGTGCCAGCAGCGTCCGGACAGGGATGAACACTGAAGCTTTCTTT,CASSVRTGMNTEAFF
-,TRBV13,TRBJ2-7,-,TGTGCCAGCAGCTTAGGGACAGATCCTCGTTCCGCCTACGAGCAGTACTTC,CASSLGTDPRSAYEQYF
-,TRBV7-8,TRBJ2-1,TRBD2,TGTGCCAGCAGCTTTCAATCGGGACTAGTTTACAATGAGCAGTTCTTC,CASSFQSGLVYNEQFF
-,TRBV9,TRBJ1-1,-,TGTGCCAGCAGCGCAGTTATGCGGAAAACTGAAGCTTTCTTT,CASSAVMRKTEAFF
-,TRBV13,TRBJ2-2,-,TGTGCCAGCAGCCCCCCGGGGGACAACACCGGGGAGCTGTTTTTT,CASSPPGDNTGELFF
-,TRBV7-9,TRBJ2-7,TRBD2,TGTGCCAGCAGCTCTCCGGGACTAGCGGGACCGAGCTCCTACGAGCAGTACTTC,CASSSPGLAGPSSYEQYF
-,TRBV14,TRBJ2-4,TRBD1,TGTGCCAGCAGCCAGAGGACAGGGCGATTGGACATTCAGTACTTC,CASSQRTGRLDIQYF
-,TRBV5-1,TRBJ2-1,-,TGCGCCAGCAGCCTTGCAGGGACTGAGACCAATGAGCAGTTCTTC,CASSLAGTETNEQFF
once,TRBV6-5,TRBJ1-5,-,TGTGCCAGCAGTTACTCTCTCCGTCGCAATCAGCCCCAGCATTTT,CASSYSLRRNQPQHF
-,TRBV2,TRBJ2-4,-,TGTGCCAGCAGTGCTGGAGGTGCCAAAAACATTCAGTACTTC,CASSAGGAKNIQYF
-,TRBV7-2,TRBJ1-6,-,TGTGCCAGCAGCTTAGCCCTGACATCCAGCCTCCACTTT,CASSLALTSSLHF
-,TRBV5-1,TRBJ1-4,-,TGCGCCAGCAGCTTGGTATCGGGCAGGGGTGGTGAAAAACTGTTTTTT,CASSLVSGRGGEKLFF
-,TRBV30,TRBJ2-1,TRBD2,TGTGCCTGGCAGCTAGCGGGAGTCTACAATGAGCAGTTCTTC,CAWQLAGVYNEQFF
-,TRBV11-2,TRBJ1-1,-,TGTGCCAGCAGCTTCTCGAACACTGAAGCTTTCTTT,CASSFSNTEAFF
-,TRBV27,TRBJ2-3,-,TGTGCCAGCAGTTTTACGCCCCCCAACGGAGATACGCAGTATTTT,CASSFTPPNGDTQYF
-,TRBV28,TRBJ2-5,TRBD2,TGTGCCACCCGCCCCCGCGGGGGGAGCGAGACCCAGTACTTC,CATRPRGGSETQYF
-,TRBV11-2,TRBJ1-1,-,TGTGCCAGCAGCATCAGGGGTGAGAACACTGAAGCTTTCTTT,CASSIRGENTEAFF
-,TRBV27,TRBJ1-1,-,TGTGCCAGCAGTAAAGACAGGACGAACACTGAAGCTTTCTTT,CASSKDRTNTEAFF
-,TRBV19,TRBJ2-2,-,TGTGCCAGTACCCAAGAGGGCAGGGGAGGGACCGGGGAGCTGTTTTTT,CASTQEGRGGTGELFF
-,TRBV19,TRBJ1-1,-,TGTGCCAGTAGTAATCCGGGGATGAACACTGAAGCTTTCTTT,CASSNPGMNTEAFF